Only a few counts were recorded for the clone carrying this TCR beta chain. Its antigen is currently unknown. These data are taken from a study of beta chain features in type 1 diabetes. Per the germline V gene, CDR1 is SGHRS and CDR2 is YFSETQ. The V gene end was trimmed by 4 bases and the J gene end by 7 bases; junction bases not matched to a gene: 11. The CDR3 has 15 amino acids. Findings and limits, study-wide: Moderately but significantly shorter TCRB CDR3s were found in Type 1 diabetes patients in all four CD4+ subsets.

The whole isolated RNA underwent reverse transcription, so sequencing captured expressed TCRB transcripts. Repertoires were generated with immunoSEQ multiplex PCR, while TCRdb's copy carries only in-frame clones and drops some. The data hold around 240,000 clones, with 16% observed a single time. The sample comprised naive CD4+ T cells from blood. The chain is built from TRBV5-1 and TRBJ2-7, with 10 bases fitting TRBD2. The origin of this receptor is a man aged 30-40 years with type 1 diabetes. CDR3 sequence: CASSLWTSGLGEQYF. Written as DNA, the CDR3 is TGCGCCAGCAGCCTCTGGACTAGCGGTCTTGGTGAGCAGTACTTC.